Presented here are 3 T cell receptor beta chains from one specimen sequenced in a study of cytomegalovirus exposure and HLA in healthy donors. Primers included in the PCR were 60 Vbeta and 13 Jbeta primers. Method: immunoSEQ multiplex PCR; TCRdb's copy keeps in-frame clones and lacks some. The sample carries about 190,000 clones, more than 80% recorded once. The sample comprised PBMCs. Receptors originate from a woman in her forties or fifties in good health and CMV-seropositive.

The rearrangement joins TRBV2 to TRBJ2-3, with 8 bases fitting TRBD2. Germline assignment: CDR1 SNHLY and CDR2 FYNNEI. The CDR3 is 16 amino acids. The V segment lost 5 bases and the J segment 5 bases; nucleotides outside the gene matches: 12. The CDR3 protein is CASSRAGGYPGDTQYF. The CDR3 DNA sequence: TGTGCCAGCAGTAGGGCGGGGGGCTACCCTGGAGATACGCAGTATTTT.

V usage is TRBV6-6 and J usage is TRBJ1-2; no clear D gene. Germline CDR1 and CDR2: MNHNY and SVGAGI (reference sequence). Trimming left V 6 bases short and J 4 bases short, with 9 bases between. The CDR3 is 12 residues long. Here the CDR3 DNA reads TGTGCCAGCAGGAACGTCGGCTATGGCTACACCTTC. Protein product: CASRNVGYGYTF.

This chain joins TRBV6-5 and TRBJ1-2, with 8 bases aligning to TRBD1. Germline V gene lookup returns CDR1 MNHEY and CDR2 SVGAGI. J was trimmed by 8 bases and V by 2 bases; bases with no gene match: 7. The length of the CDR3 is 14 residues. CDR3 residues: CASSYDRGRNGYTF. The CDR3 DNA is TGTGCCAGCAGTTACGACAGGGGACGGAACGGCTACACCTTC.